These 14 T cell receptor beta chains share one sample of origin, sequenced in a study of blood T cell repertoires in COVID-19. Libraries were prepared by immunoSEQ multiplex PCR; TCRdb keeps only in-frame clonotypes and omits some of them. This table has roughly 100,000 clones, about 80% appearing once. The sample was peripheral blood. Receptor source: a human donor in a cohort sampled during active COVID-19.

This rearrangement joins TRBV28 to TRBJ1-2; 9 bases are a match to TRBD1. The CDR3 loop spans 16 amino acids. The germline V gene encodes CDR1 MDHEN and CDR2 SYDVKM. The V and J ends lost 4 bases and 7 bases, in that order; junction bases with no gene match: 13. CDR3 sequence (DNA): TGTGCCAGCAGTTCCGGGACAGGGACGGCGGTGGGTGGCTACACCTTC. Translating it yields CASSSGTGTAVGGYTF.

This clone was counted a few times. The chain combines TRBV5-1 with TRBJ1-6; D is possibly TRBD1 (6 bases). The CDR3 is made up of 14 amino acids. Germline loops: CDR1 SGHRS, CDR2 YFSETQ. V lost 4 bases and J 5 bases, leaving 10 bases between the germline ends. The CDR3 nucleotides read TGCGCCAGCAGCACAGGGAACAATAATTCACCCCTCCACTTT. Its translation: CASSTGNNNSPLHF.

The chain employs TRBV19 and TRBJ2-1, with D possibly matching TRBD2 (5 bases). This CDR3 is built from 17 residues. The germline V and J ends were trimmed by 0 bases and 7 bases, with 19 bases remaining between them. From germline, CDR1 is LNHDA and CDR2 SQIVND (reference sequence). CDR3 bases: TGTGCCAGTAGTATAGATCATATTGGGCTGAGGAGGAATGAGCAGTTCTTC. Its protein product is CASSIDHIGLRRNEQFF.

The CDR3 DNA follows: TGCGCCAGCAGCTCTCGGACAGGGATGGGCTATGGCTACACCTTC. Its translation: CASSSRTGMGYGYTF. The V gene is TRBV5-1, the J gene TRBJ1-2; the match to TRBD1 covers 8 bases. Germline V gene sequence: CDR1 SGHRS, CDR2 YFSETQ. The V segment lost 3 bases and the J segment 4 bases; nucleotides outside the gene matches: 8. This CDR3 spans 15 amino acids.

The gene calls are TRBV2 and TRBJ2-5; 15 nucleotides align to TRBD2. The CDR3 spans 16 residues. The germline V gene has CDR1 SNHLY and CDR2 FYNNEI. J was trimmed by 2 bases and V by 4 bases; bases with no gene match: 2. The CDR3 protein is CASSVGLAGGQETQYF. The CDR3 nucleotides read TGTGCCAGCAGTGTAGGACTAGCGGGGGGGCAAGAGACCCAGTACTTC.

The CDR3: CASRPRPSAGGNEQFF. In nucleotides, the CDR3 is TGTGCCAGCAGGCCAAGACCTTCCGCGGGGGGCAATGAGCAGTTCTTC. J is TRBJ2-1 and V is TRBV7-9, with TRBD2 identical over 8 bases. The V segment lost 6 bases and the J segment 6 bases; nucleotides outside the gene matches: 13. Germline lookup yields CDR1 SEHNR and CDR2 FQNEAQ (reference sequence). The CDR3 is made up of 16 amino acids.

J is TRBJ1-2 and V is TRBV12-3 or TRBV12-4; the D gene is possibly TRBD1 (5 bases). The CDR3 totals 12 residues. The germline V and J ends were trimmed by 5 bases and 14 bases, with 18 bases remaining between them. DNA of the CDR3: TGTGCCAGCAGTCCCGATCAGCAGGGAGGGACCTTC. Protein product: CASSPDQQGGTF.

The chain uses TRBV14 and TRBJ2-3; possibly TRBD2 for D (6 bases). Germline loops: CDR1 SGHDN, CDR2 FVKESK. The CDR3 is made up of 15 amino acids. Trimming stripped 0 bases from V and 6 bases from J, with 13 bases between. CDR3 sequence: CASSQELVGRDTQYF. CDR3 DNA: TGTGCCAGCAGCCAAGAGTTGGTAGGGAGGGATACGCAGTATTTT.

The chain has TRBV24-1 and TRBJ2-2; 7 bases line up with TRBD1. Trimming removed 3 bases from V and 4 bases from J; junction bases left unmatched: 10. Germline CDR1 is KGHDR and CDR2 is SFDVKD. The CDR3 covers 17 residues. The DNA for the CDR3 is TGTGCCACCAGTGATCCCGTCGGGACAGAAGGCACCGGGGAGCTGTTTTTT. Residues: CATSDPVGTEGTGELFF.

The chain couples TRBV3-1 (or the pseudogene TRBV3-2) to TRBJ1-5; D remains ambiguous. V was cut by 2 bases and J by 5 bases, with 10 bases left in between. This CDR3 has 14 residues. Germline lookup yields CDR1 LGHDT and CDR2 YNNKEL (reference sequence). CDR3 region: CASSQSESDQPQHF. In nucleotides, the CDR3 is TGTGCCAGCAGCCAAAGTGAGAGCGATCAGCCCCAGCATTTT.

V usage is TRBV5-4 and J usage is TRBJ1-2; 7 positions match TRBD1. The trim removed 3 bases at V and 4 bases at J, leaving 6 bases unmatched. Germline V gene sequence: CDR1 SGHNT, CDR2 YYREEE (reference sequence). This CDR3 has 14 amino acids. CDR3 coding DNA: TGTGCCAGCAGCTCTTCGACAGGGACCTATGGCTACACCTTC. Its protein product is CASSSSTGTYGYTF.

The chain couples TRBV5-1 to TRBJ1-1; 8 bases fit TRBD1. Germline lookup yields CDR1 SGHRS and CDR2 YFSETQ. Trimming took 2 bases from V and 1 from J; bases not matched to a gene: 4. This CDR3 is built from 15 residues. CDR3 protein: CASSFLGQGNTEAFF. In DNA form, the CDR3 reads TGCGCCAGCAGCTTTTTAGGACAGGGGAACACTGAAGCTTTCTTT.

The chain has TRBV5-6 and TRBJ1-4; no reliable D call. The CDR3 is made up of 14 amino acids. Germline CDR1 SGHDT, CDR2 YYEEEE. V was trimmed by 0 bases and J by 7 bases, leaving 10 bases between them. DNA of the CDR3: TGTGCCAGCAGCTTGGCCGGGAACGGTGAAAAACTGTTTTTT. Translating it yields CASSLAGNGEKLFF.

The rearrangement uses TRBV5-1 and TRBJ2-1, with a weak D call TRBD2 (6 bases). CDR1 and CDR2 from the germline V gene are SGHRS and YFSETQ. V lost 3 bases, J lost 1 base, and 14 bases lay in between. The CDR3 sequence is 16 residues long. This CDR3 reads CASSWDGRGSYNEQFF. CDR3 DNA sequence: TGCGCCAGCAGCTGGGACGGACGGGGGTCCTACAATGAGCAGTTCTTC. Full variable domain (outside the CDR3, taken from reference TRBV5-1 and TRBJ2-1): KAGVTQTPRYLIKTRGQQVTLSCSPISGHRSVSWYQQTPGQGLQFLFEYFSETQRNKGNFPGRFSGRQFSNSRSEMNVSTLELGDSALYLCASSWDGRGSYNEQFFGPGTRLTVL.